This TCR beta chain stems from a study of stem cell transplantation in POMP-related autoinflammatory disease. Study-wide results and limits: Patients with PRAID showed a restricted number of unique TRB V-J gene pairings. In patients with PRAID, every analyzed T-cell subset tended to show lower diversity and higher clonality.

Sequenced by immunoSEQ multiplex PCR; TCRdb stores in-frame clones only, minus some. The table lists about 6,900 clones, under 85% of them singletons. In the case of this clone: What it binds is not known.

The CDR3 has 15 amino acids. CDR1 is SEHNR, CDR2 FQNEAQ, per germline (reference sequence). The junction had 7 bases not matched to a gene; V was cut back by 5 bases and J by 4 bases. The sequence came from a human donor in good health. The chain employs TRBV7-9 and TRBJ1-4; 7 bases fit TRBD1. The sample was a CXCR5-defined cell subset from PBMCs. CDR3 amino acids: CASSPRTGRNEKLFF. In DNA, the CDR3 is TGTGCCAGCAGCCCTAGGACAGGCCGTAATGAAAAACTGTTTTTT.